This T cell receptor beta chain comes out of a study of blood T cell dynamics during melanoma immunotherapy. Study in general: Standard first-line treatment here was pembrolizumab or nivolumab plus ipilimumab in metastatic melanoma.

Every bulk PBMC sample received the same 350 ng of DNA. Clones were sequenced by immunoSEQ multiplex PCR, and TCRdb holds only the in-frame ones, with some missing. The sample includes 6,500 to 10,000 clones, around nine tenths of them seen just once. Findings and limits, study-wide: At W3, later disease-control patients showed bifurcated PBMC repertoire changes, unlike progressors.

Time point: week 3, after first cycle of checkpoint inhibitor. Prior systemic cancer therapy, immunosuppressant use and other active malignancies excluded patients. The CDR3 runs 16 residues. V trimming: 3 bases; J trimming: 8 bases; junction bases outside the gene matches: 11. Germline V CDR1 and CDR2: SEHNR, FQNEAQ (reference sequence). With respect to this clone: What it binds is not known.

V gene TRBV7-9 combines with J gene TRBJ2-1; TRBD2 agrees at 9 bases. Sequences were derived from blood, sampled from a patient treated with checkpoint blockade. This clonotype originated in a human donor with melanoma. The CDR3 loop reads CASSLRGLAGVHEQFF. The CDR3 nucleotides are TGTGCCAGCAGCTTGAGGGGTTTAGCGGGAGTACATGAGCAGTTCTTC.